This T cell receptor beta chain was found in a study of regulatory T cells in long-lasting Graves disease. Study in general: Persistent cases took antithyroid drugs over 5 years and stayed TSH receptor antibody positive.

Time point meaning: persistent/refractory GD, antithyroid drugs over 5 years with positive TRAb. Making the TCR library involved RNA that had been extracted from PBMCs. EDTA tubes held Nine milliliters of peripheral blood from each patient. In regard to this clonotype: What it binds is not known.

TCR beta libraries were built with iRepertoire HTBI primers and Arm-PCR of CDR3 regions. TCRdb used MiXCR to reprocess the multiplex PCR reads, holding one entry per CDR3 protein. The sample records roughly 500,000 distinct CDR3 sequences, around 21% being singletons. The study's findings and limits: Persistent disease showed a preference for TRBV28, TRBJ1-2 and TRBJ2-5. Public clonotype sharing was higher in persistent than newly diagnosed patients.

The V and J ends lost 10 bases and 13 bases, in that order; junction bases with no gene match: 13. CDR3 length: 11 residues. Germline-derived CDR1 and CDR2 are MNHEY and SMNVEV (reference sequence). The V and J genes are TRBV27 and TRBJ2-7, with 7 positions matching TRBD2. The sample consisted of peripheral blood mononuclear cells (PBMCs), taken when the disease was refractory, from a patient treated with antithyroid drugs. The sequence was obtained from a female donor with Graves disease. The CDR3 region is CAILSGGRVYF. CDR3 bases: TGTGCCATCCTTTCCGGCGGGAGAGTATACTTC.